This entry is about one TCR beta chain. Antigen: not known. Single viable CD3+CD4+CD8-CD45RO+ cells were sorted as the memory CD4+ T cells. The data were taken from a study of memory CD4+ T cells and cytomegalovirus serostatus. General observations from the study: About 40% of the roughly 150 known CMV-associated TCRbeta sequences appeared in CD4+ memory.

This CDR3 has 13 amino acids. Trimming cost V 1 base and J 5 bases, with 9 bases left between them. Per germline, CDR1 SGHVS and CDR2 FQNEAQ. Profiled with immunoSEQ multiplex PCR; TCRdb holds only in-frame clones, not every one. The table shows around 44,000 clones, with roughly 79% occurring only once. The receptor comes from an adult in good health and CMV-seronegative. This chain joins TRBV7-8 and TRBJ2-7, with D possibly matching TRBD1 (6 bases). The sample taken for sequencing was memory CD4+ T cells from blood. CDR3 DNA sequence: TGTGCCAGCAGCTTAGATAGGGGGAACGAGCAGTACTTC. Protein sequence: CASSLDRGNEQYF. The variable domain in full, completed from reference TRBV7-8 and TRBJ2-7, reads GAGVSQSPRYKVAKRGQDVALRCDPISGHVSLFWYQQALGQGPEFLTYFQNEAQLDKSGLPSDRFFAERPEGSVSTLKIQRTQQEDSAVYLCASSLDRGNEQYFGPGTRLTVT.